This passage covers 17 T cell receptor beta chains from one sample sequenced in a study of response to subunit inactivated influenza vaccine. TCRdb re-called the RT-PCR reads with MiXCR, one entry per CDR3 protein. The sample has about 570,000 distinct CDR3 sequences, about 11% seen once. These data also formed part of another study, on T cells expressing NK-cell markers. That source reports: 5'RACE template switching with UMIs produced the TCR beta cDNA.

The input for sequencing was PBMCs from blood, taken on the day of vaccination. The receptors come from a man between 45 and 60 years old who received an inactivated influenza vaccine.

The table lists this clonotype with a few counts. V is TRBV29-1 and J is TRBJ2-1; 12 bases are a match to TRBD2. The CDR3 loop spans 14 amino acids. Per germline, CDR1 SQVTM and CDR2 ANQGSEA. V shed 4 bases, J shed 6 bases, and the junction held 4 bases outside the gene matches. For the CDR3, the DNA is TGCAGCGTTGGTCTAGCGGGAGGGGGCAATGAGCAGTTCTTC. Its protein product is CSVGLAGGGNEQFF.

The V call is TRBV5-1, the J call TRBJ2-5; 9 positions agree with TRBD1. CDR3 length: 14 residues. The germline V gene has CDR1 SGHRS and CDR2 YFSETQ. V dropped 3 bases and J dropped 5; count of bases not matched to a gene: 5. CDR3 sequence: CASSSGTGLETQYF. Here the CDR3 DNA reads TGCGCCAGCAGCTCTGGGACAGGGTTGGAGACCCAGTACTTC.

CDR3 sequence reads: CASSLAWDSQNNEQFF. The CDR3 coding sequence is TGTGCCAGCAGCTTAGCGTGGGACAGTCAGAACAATGAGCAGTTCTTC. The V gene is TRBV7-9, the J gene TRBJ2-1; 7 nucleotides agree with TRBD1. The ends lost 0 bases at V and 5 bases at J; junction bases unmatched: 7. This CDR3 comprises 16 residues. Germline assignment: CDR1 SEHNR and CDR2 FQNEAQ (reference sequence). The variable domain in full, with the rest retrieved from reference TRBV7-9 and TRBJ2-1, is DTGVSQNPRHKITKRGQNVTFRCDPISEHNRLYWYRQTLGQGPEFLTYFQNEAQLEKSRLLSDRFSAERPKGSFSTLEIQRTEQGDSAMYLCASSLAWDSQNNEQFFGPGTRLTVL.

The chain recombines TRBV4-2 with TRBJ1-1; D is perhaps TRBD1 (6 bases). The V end lost 5 bases, the J end lost 0 bases, and 13 bases lay between the germline ends. The CDR3 covers 15 residues. The germline V gene encodes CDR1 LGHNA and CDR2 YNFKEQ. The CDR3 region has the DNA TGTGCCAGCAGCGCTCGGACAGTGATGAACACTGAAGCTTTCTTT. This sequence encodes CASSARTVMNTEAFF.

The chain uses TRBV20-1 and TRBJ2-7, with TRBD2 matching over 16 bases. CDR1 is DFQATT and CDR2 is SNEGSKA in the germline V gene (reference sequence). Trimming cost V 1 base and J 5 bases; bases outside gene matches: 8. The length of the CDR3 is 17 residues. This chain's CDR3 is CSARAGTSGRAVHEQYF. In DNA, the CDR3 is TGCAGTGCTAGAGCCGGGACTAGCGGGAGGGCCGTGCACGAGCAGTACTTC.

This clonotype turned up a few times. This chain links TRBV24-1 with TRBJ2-2; D is possibly TRBD2 (5 bases). The germline CDR1 and CDR2 sequences are KGHDR and SFDVKD. Trimming left V 3 bases short and J 6 bases short, with 16 bases between. The CDR3 loop spans 16 amino acids. CDR3 in DNA: TGTGCCACCAGTGATATTTCTAGCAGCGTGGCCGGGGAGCTGTTTTTT. It is translated as CATSDISSSVAGELFF.

This clonotype has ten or more counts. Mismatch with germline at one junction end may stem from a read error. V usage is TRBV19 and J usage is TRBJ1-1; 7 positions match TRBD1. Germline assignment: CDR1 LNHDA and CDR2 SQIVND (reference sequence). The CDR3 is 14 amino acids. CDR3 sequence (DNA): TGCGCCAGCAGCATGGACAGGACGAACACTGAAGCTTTCTTT. Translated, it gives CASSMDRTNTEAFF.

The rearrangement joins TRBV7-2 to TRBJ2-7; D is perhaps TRBD2 (6 bases). This CDR3 spans 16 amino acids. V gave up 2 bases and J gave up 2 bases, with 16 bases separating them. Germline CDR1 SGHTA, CDR2 FQGNSA. In DNA, the CDR3 is TGTGCCAGCAGCTTACGGTACGGGACGGGAGCCTACGAGCAGTACTTC. The encoded protein is CASSLRYGTGAYEQYF.

The genes are TRBV12-3 or TRBV12-4 and TRBJ2-1; D uncertain. This CDR3 region has 16 residues. The V and J ends lost 3 bases and 1 base respectively, with 13 bases between them. This CDR3 is CASSFESVGSYNEQFF. The DNA for the CDR3 is TGTGCCAGCAGTTTCGAATCGGTTGGTTCCTACAATGAGCAGTTCTTC.

This chain links TRBV6-2 or TRBV6-3 with TRBJ2-7; 7 nucleotides align to TRBD1. The CDR3 sequence is 13 residues long. Germline V gene lookup returns CDR1 MNHEY and CDR2 SVGEGT. V lost 7 bases and J lost 2; bases outside the gene matches: 5. The CDR3 nucleotides are TGTGCCAGCACCCAAGGACAGGCCTACGAGCAGTACTTC. It encodes CASTQGQAYEQYF.

This clonotype was seen a handful of times. The chain combines TRBV19 with TRBJ1-5; 7 bases match TRBD1. This CDR3 spans 16 amino acids. Germline assignment: CDR1 LNHDA and CDR2 SQIVND (reference sequence). Trimming cost V 5 bases and J 6 bases; bases outside gene matches: 13. The CDR3 is CASSDGAGGLSQPQHF. In nucleotides, the CDR3 is TGTGCCAGTAGTGATGGGGCAGGGGGTCTCTCTCAGCCCCAGCATTTT. Full variable domain (rest looked up from reference TRBV19 and TRBJ1-5): DGGITQSPKYLFRKEGQNVTLSCEQNLNHDAMYWYRQDPGQGLRLIYYSQIVNDFQKGDIAEGYSVSREKKESFPLTVTSAQKNPTAFYLCASSDGAGGLSQPQHFGDGTRLSIL.

This clonotype was seen more than once but under ten times. The chain employs TRBV4-1 and TRBJ2-6, with 7 bases that match TRBD1. The CDR3 runs 18 residues. CDR1 MGHRA and CDR2 YSYEKL come from the germline V gene. Trimming at V came to 4 bases and at J to 2 bases, leaving 11 bases not matched to a gene. The CDR3: CASSPQGQVLAGANVLTF. DNA for the CDR3: TGCGCCAGCAGCCCACAGGGGCAGGTCCTTGCTGGGGCCAACGTCCTGACTTTC.

The table lists this clonotype with many counts. This chain joins TRBV5-1 and TRBJ2-1; D unclear. V was clipped by 0 bases and J by 0 bases, with 13 bases between them. The CDR3 runs 17 residues. Germline V gives CDR1 SGHRS, CDR2 YFSETQ. CDR3: CASSLGRSVVSYNEQFF. CDR3 in DNA: TGCGCCAGCAGCTTGGGCCGCAGTGTCGTCTCCTACAATGAGCAGTTCTTC. Supplemented by reference TRBV5-1 and TRBJ2-1, the full variable domain reads KAGVTQTPRYLIKTRGQQVTLSCSPISGHRSVSWYQQTPGQGLQFLFEYFSETQRNKGNFPGRFSGRQFSNSRSEMNVSTLELGDSALYLCASSLGRSVVSYNEQFFGPGTRLTVL.

CDR3: CASTWDRAGELFF. The CDR3 DNA reads TGTGCCAGCACTTGGGACAGGGCCGGGGAGCTGTTTTTT. The chain employs TRBV2 and TRBJ2-2, with 9 nucleotides matching TRBD1. CDR3 length: 13 amino acids. Germline V gene lookup returns CDR1 SNHLY and CDR2 FYNNEI. Unmatched junction bases numbered 3, after V lost 7 bases and J lost 6 bases.

This clonotype was seen more than once but under ten times. This sequence joins TRBV18 and TRBJ2-1; tentative D call: TRBD1 (5 bases). The CDR3 has 14 residues. The germline V gene encodes CDR1 KGHSH and CDR2 LQKENI. The V gene lost 2 bases and the J gene lost 8 bases, with 13 bases spanning the gap. CDR3 nucleotides: TGTGCCAGCTCACCAAGAGCAGGGATAGATGAGCAGTTCTTC. Translation: CASSPRAGIDEQFF.

The V gene is TRBV6-2 or TRBV6-3, the J gene TRBJ2-3; D unresolved. The germline gives CDR1 MNHEY, CDR2 SVGEGT. The V end lost 8 bases, the J end lost 2 bases, and 14 bases lay between the germline ends. The CDR3 has 14 residues. In DNA form, the CDR3 reads TGTGCCAGCGGCAGGACGCTCCTCACAGATACGCAGTATTTT. Protein: CASGRTLLTDTQYF.

This clonotype was picked up a small number of times. This chain links TRBV5-1 with TRBJ2-5, with TRBD2 matching 14 bases. This CDR3 is 15 amino acids long. After removal of 3 bases from V and 9 bases from J, the junction contained 7 bases not matched to a gene. CDR1 is SGHRS and CDR2 is YFSETQ in the germline V gene. The CDR3 reads CASSSGTSGSTSQYF. The DNA of the CDR3 is TGCGCCAGCAGCTCTGGGACTAGCGGGAGTACGTCCCAGTACTTC.